The T cell receptor beta chain under discussion was sequenced for a study of blood T cell repertoires in COVID-19. Study information: Both acute and convalescent COVID-19 samples were obtained from the United States, Italy and Spain. Sample material is recorded as cDNA or gDNA derived from T cells, B-cell-depleted T cells, or PBMCs.

During active infection, Seattle patients enrolled and were then monitored through disease. Germline V CDR1 and CDR2: SNHLY, FYNNEI. The CDR3 runs 13 residues. V was clipped by 7 bases and J by 5 bases; unmatched bases: 7. Authors' processing steps: Cell counts per sample came from amplifying reference gene primers. Sequencing was performed with immunoSEQ multiplex PCR; in TCRdb, only in-frame clones are kept and a portion is missing. Clone size and V and J calls were adopted from that table, with D and trimming inferred from the DNA. The sample includes over 400,000 clones, 85% to 90% of them seen just once.

This sequence joins TRBV2 and TRBJ2-5, with 7 bases that match TRBD2. The sequence came from a woman aged 45-59 years with COVID-19, enrolled during active disease. Sequenced sample: peripheral blood. The CDR3 nucleotides are TGTGCCAGCACCTTAGCGGGTATGGAGACCCAGTACTTC. Protein product: CASTLAGMETQYF.